Listed here are 32 T cell receptor beta chains from one sample, sequenced in a study of tumor and adjacent non-tumor tissue in lung cancer. A modified ARM-PCR protocol with three rounds of nested PCR amplified TCRbeta. TCRdb passed the multiplex PCR reads through MiXCR, listing each CDR3 protein once. The table shows about 100,000 distinct CDR3 sequences, with about 60% occurring only once. RNA was extracted from bulk tissue without any cell sorting. This non-tumor lung sample came from over 3 cm beyond the tumor edge. Input material: distant non-tumor lung tissue. All receptors derive from a man aged 30-40 years with non-small cell lung cancer.

Of note for this clonotype: This could be a read error, since a much larger clone is one nucleotide away. This chain joins TRBV29-1 and TRBJ2-3, with D possibly TRBD1 on 6 matching bases. The CDR3 runs to 13 residues. Between the trimmed V and J ends, which lost 2 bases and 8 bases, there was a span of 14 bases. Germline CDR1 is SQVTM and CDR2 is ANQGSEA. The CDR3 here is CSVENRDQCTQYF. Written as DNA, the CDR3 is TGCAGCGTTGAAAACAGGGATCAGTGTACGCAGTATTTT.

This clonotype was observed at least ten times. This rearrangement joins TRBV12-3 or TRBV12-4 to TRBJ2-1; 7 nucleotides match TRBD2. CDR3 length: 15 residues. J gave up 0 bases and V 3 bases, and 2 bases lay outside the gene matches. CDR3 in DNA: TGTGCCAGCAGTTTCTCGGGGGGCTCCTACAATGAGCAGTTCTTC. Its protein product is CASSFSGGSYNEQFF.

Concerning this clonotype: The final CDR3 position lacks the conserved phenylalanine or tryptophan, pointing to a likely read error. The DNA is left out, because the CDR3 cannot be placed on it with certainty; the CDR3 is given as TCRdb lists it. This chain uses TRBV11-2 with TRBJ2-3; the table's TRBD2 call for D was not verified on the DNA. CDR1 and CDR2 (germline): SGHAT, FQNNGV. The CDR3 has 18 residues if both end residues are counted. CDR3 in amino acids: CASSSPAGGVGPTDTQFL.

This chain links TRBV4-1 with TRBJ2-7; D is perhaps TRBD1 (6 bases). The germline gives CDR1 MGHRA, CDR2 YSYEKL. This CDR3 contains 16 residues. The DNA for the CDR3 is TGCATCAGCAGCCAGGACGAGACAGGACAGACCTACGAGCAGTACTTC. Residues: CISSQDETGQTYEQYF.

V usage is TRBV6-2 or TRBV6-3 and J usage is TRBJ2-3, with 7 positions matching TRBD2. The CDR3 contains 14 residues. The V segment lost 3 bases and the J segment 5 bases; nucleotides outside the gene matches: 5. Per germline, CDR1 MNHEY and CDR2 SVGEGT. CDR3 in DNA: TGTGCCAGCAGTTATGGGAGGGCCATAGATACGCAGTATTTT. Amino acid sequence: CASSYGRAIDTQYF.

This clonotype was recorded many times. This rearrangement joins TRBV12-3 or TRBV12-4 to TRBJ2-7, with D tentatively TRBD1 (6 bases). The V and J ends lost 6 bases and 6 bases respectively, with 15 bases between them. CDR3 length: 13 amino acids. The DNA for the CDR3 is TGTGCCAGCAGCCGGGACACCGCGGGCGAGCAGTACTTC. It specifies CASSRDTAGEQYF.

This clonotype was observed a few times. The chain combines TRBV14 with TRBJ2-1; 11 nucleotides match TRBD2. Trimming took 2 bases from V and 8 from J; bases not matched to a gene: 2. This CDR3 contains 14 residues. CDR1 and CDR2 from the germline V gene are SGHDN and FVKESK. The CDR3 DNA sequence: TGTGCCAGCAGCCAACTAGCGGGGGGCGATGAGCAGTTCTTC. Encoded protein: CASSQLAGGDEQFF.

The sample holds a few counts of this clonotype. One base away lies a much larger clone, so this may be a sequencing read error. Because it lacks the conserved phenylalanine or tryptophan at the end, this CDR3 is likely a read error. The chain combines TRBV29-1 with TRBJ2-1, with TRBD2 identical over 8 bases. V shed 8 bases, J shed 7 bases, and the junction held 10 bases outside the gene matches. The CDR3 totals 13 residues. Germline V gene data show CDR1 as SQVTM and CDR2 as ANQGSEA. CDR3 sequence reads: CSPQRSGSNEQFL. CDR3 sequence (DNA): TGCAGCCCTCAACGCAGCGGGAGTAATGAGCAGTTCCTC.

A note on this clonotype: A much larger clone lies one base from this, so it may be a read error. The rearrangement links TRBV6-1 to TRBJ2-5; 7 bases map to TRBD1. The CDR3 totals 15 residues. Germline assignment: CDR1 MNHNS and CDR2 SASEGT. The CDR3 here is CASSEVPGQLETHYF. The CDR3 DNA sequence: TGTGCCAGCAGTGAAGTCCCGGGACAGTTGGAGACCCACTACTTC.

This clonotype occurred once. This may be a read error, as it is one base from a much larger clone. The chain combines TRBV6-1 with TRBJ2-4, with unresolved D. The CDR3 is 13 amino acids. Germline V gene lookup returns CDR1 MNHNS and CDR2 SASEGT. CDR3 region: CVSSEAGLNIQYF. DNA of the CDR3: TGTGTCAGCAGTGAAGCCGGGCTTAACATTCAGTACTTC.

Concerning this clonotype: The germline gene is not matched at one end of the junction; a read error may be the cause. The chain carries TRBV4-3 and TRBJ2-1; 9 bases fit TRBD2. CDR1 is LGHNA, CDR2 YSLEER, per germline. The CDR3 is made up of 15 amino acids. The CDR3 protein is CVSSQGLAGYNEQFF. CDR3 bases: TGCGTCAGCAGCCAAGGGCTAGCGGGGTACAATGAGCAGTTCTTC.

The genes are TRBV6-5 and TRBJ1-4; D remains unclear. V was cut by 6 bases and J by 10 bases, with 12 bases left in between. Germline V gene data show CDR1 as MNHEY and CDR2 as SVGAGI. The CDR3 has 12 amino acids. The CDR3 spells CASRLGKGKLFF. CDR3 sequence (DNA): TGTGCCAGCAGGCTGGGGAAAGGAAAACTGTTTTTT.

Regarding this clonotype: A much larger clone lies a single base off, so this may be a read error. In DNA form, the CDR3 reads TGCAGTGCTAGAGATCTGAGGGACACCGCCGCAGATACGCAGTATTTT. Amino acid sequence: CSARDLRDTAADTQYF. The genes are TRBV20-1 and TRBJ2-3, with D perhaps TRBD1 (6 bases). The CDR3 runs to 16 residues. Germline V gives CDR1 DFQATT, CDR2 SNEGSKA (reference sequence). V lost 0 bases, J lost 4 bases, and 17 bases lay in between.

In regard to this clonotype: This may be a read error, as it is one base from a much larger clone. The rearrangement links TRBV11-3 to TRBJ2-7, with D unresolved. The CDR3 contains 14 residues. Germline values: CDR1 SGHNT, CDR2 YENEEA. The CDR3 reads CASKLTDFSYVQYF. The CDR3 coding sequence is TGTGCCAGCAAATTAACAGACTTCTCCTACGTGCAGTACTTC.

Concerning this clonotype itself: This CDR3 is missing its conserved last phenylalanine or tryptophan, likely due to a read error. The J gene is TRBJ1-1, the V gene TRBV20-1; D is ambiguous. The CDR3 spans 15 residues. V shed 0 bases and J shed 1 base, with 12 bases lying between them. The germline V gene encodes CDR1 DFQATT and CDR2 SNEGSKA (reference sequence). CDR3 nucleotide sequence: TGCAGTGCTAGAGATCCCTCCGGGGAGAACACTGAAGCTTTCATT. Its translation is CSARDPSGENTEAFI.

A note on this clonotype: Relative to the germline gene, one junction end is altered; a read error may explain this. This chain links TRBV20-1 with TRBJ1-4, with 7 bases lining up with TRBD1. This CDR3 is 13 amino acids long. Germline V gives CDR1 DFQATT, CDR2 SNEGSKA (reference sequence). For the CDR3, the DNA is TGCAGTGCTAATTTTGACAGGGTTGAAAAACTGTTTTTC. Protein sequence: CSANFDRVEKLFF.

V is TRBV20-1 and J is TRBJ1-1, with D perhaps TRBD1 (5 bases). The CDR3 has 13 residues. In germline, CDR1 is DFQATT, CDR2 SNEGSKA (reference sequence). Deletions cut 7 bases from V and 4 bases from J, with 16 bases between. Here the CDR3 reads CSVPIPGGTEAFF. CDR3 bases: TGCAGTGTCCCAATACCGGGGGGCACTGAAGCTTTCTTT.

This clonotype has only a few counts. This could be a read error, since a much larger clone is one nucleotide away. V and J are TRBV20-1 and TRBJ1-1; D is undetermined. Germline V gene data show CDR1 as DFQATT and CDR2 as SNEGSKA (reference sequence). This CDR3 is 12 amino acids long. Trimming pared 2 bases from V and 7 bases from J, leaving 11 bases between. CDR3 DNA: TGCAGTGCTAGAAGGTCGTCCATTGAAGCTTTCTTT. It translates to CSARRSSIEAFF.

The table lists this clonotype with a few counts. One end of the junction does not line up with germline, which may come from a read error. V usage is TRBV6-5 and J usage is TRBJ2-7; 11 nucleotides align to TRBD1. CDR3 length: 15 amino acids. Looked up from germline, CDR1 is MNHEY and CDR2 is SVGAGI. The CDR3 nucleotides read TGTGCCACCAGTCTCGGACAGGGGGCCCCCTACAAGCAGTACTTC. Translation gives CATSLGQGAPYKQYF.

The chain is built from TRBV20-1 and TRBJ1-2; D may be TRBD1 (5 bases). The CDR3 extends over 15 amino acids. The germline CDR1 and CDR2 sequences are DFQATT and SNEGSKA (reference sequence). The ends were cut back, 0 bases at V and 8 bases at J, with 19 bases in the middle. CDR3 sequence reads: CSARDDRTWRRGYTF. As DNA, the CDR3 is TGCAGTGCTAGAGATGACCGGACATGGCGTCGGGGCTACACCTTC.

With respect to this clonotype: This likely comes from a read error, as the CDR3 has no conserved phenylalanine or tryptophan at its end. The rearrangement joins TRBV11-1 to TRBJ1-1; D is possibly TRBD1 (6 bases). CDR1 and CDR2 (germline): SGHAT, FQDESV (reference sequence). This CDR3 has 14 residues. Between the trimmed V and J ends, which lost 4 bases and 6 bases, there was a span of 15 bases. DNA for the CDR3: TGTGCCAGCAGCTGGACAGCTGTGGACGCTGAAGCTTTCCTT. Protein: CASSWTAVDAEAFL.

On this clonotype: One end of the junction varies from germline; a read error may be responsible. CDR3 loop: CARSLGTGGSTETFF. As DNA, the CDR3 is TGTGCCAGAAGTCTCGGGACAGGGGGTAGCACTGAAACTTTCTTT. This sequence joins TRBV12-3 or TRBV12-4 and TRBJ1-1, with 11 bases aligning to TRBD1. This CDR3 contains 15 residues.

The chain joins TRBV11-2 to TRBJ1-2; no definite D call. The length of the CDR3 is 14 residues. CDR1 and CDR2 (germline): SGHAT, FQNNGV. Trimming removed 5 bases at V and 2 bases at J, with 12 bases between. The CDR3 DNA reads TGTGCCAGCAGCCTCGGGCGAGGGAACTATGGCTACACCTTC. Translation gives CASSLGRGNYGYTF.

The rearrangement links TRBV12-3 or TRBV12-4 to TRBJ2-7; D gene unclear. V lost 7 bases to trimming and J lost 2 bases, with 9 bases between them. CDR3 size: 12 residues. The CDR3 is CASILRTYEQYF. The CDR3 DNA follows: TGTGCCAGCATTTTGAGAACCTACGAGCAGTACTTC.

The chain has TRBV6-2 or TRBV6-3 and TRBJ2-1; the match to TRBD2 covers 14 bases. The CDR3 spans 17 residues. Germline values: CDR1 MNHEY, CDR2 SVGEGT. The J segment lost 10 bases and the V segment lost 7 bases, leaving 15 bases of the junction unmatched. In DNA, the CDR3 is TGTGCCAGCAACCGTCCGAAGGGACTAGCGGGAGCCAACGAGCAGTTCTTC. Its translation: CASNRPKGLAGANEQFF.

Of note for this clonotype: A junction end diverges from the germline sequence, so it may reflect a read error. The V call is TRBV11-2, the J call TRBJ2-3; 7 positions match TRBD1. Per germline, CDR1 SGHAT and CDR2 FQNNGV. This CDR3 region has 17 residues. The CDR3 DNA follows: TGTACCAGCAGATTAGTCCGGGCAGGGGGATTCACAGATACGCAGTATTTT. Protein product: CTSRLVRAGGFTDTQYF.

There are a few counts of this clonotype. A much bigger clone sits one base away, suggesting this may be a read error. V gene TRBV5-4 combines with J gene TRBJ1-2, with D perhaps matching TRBD1 (5 bases). V shed 2 bases and J shed 4 bases, with 12 bases lying between them. Germline-derived CDR1 and CDR2 are SGHNT and YYREEE (reference sequence). The CDR3 has 14 amino acids. CDR3 amino acids: CASSFDTGAYGYTF. The CDR3 DNA reads as TGTGCCAGCAGCTTCGACACCGGGGCCTATGGCTACACCTTC.

Comments on this clonotype: The junction does not match germline at one end; this may be a read error. The rearrangement joins TRBV11-1 to TRBJ2-5; D may be TRBD2 (6 bases). Germline CDR1 is SGHAT and CDR2 is FQDESV (reference sequence). CDR3 length: 15 amino acids. CDR3 in amino acids: CASSLAWAGEDTQYF. DNA for the CDR3: TGTGCTAGCAGCCTAGCGTGGGCAGGAGAGGATACCCAGTACTTC.

This clonotype has a count of ten or more. The gene calls are TRBV5-6 and TRBJ1-5; 7 nucleotides align to TRBD1. Germline V gene data show CDR1 as SGHDT and CDR2 as YYEEEE. Trimming took 2 bases from V and 2 from J; bases not matched to a gene: 4. The CDR3 covers 15 residues. CDR3 nucleotide sequence: TGTGCCAGCAGCTTCGCAACAGGGGGCAATCAGCCCCAGCATTTT. The encoded protein is CASSFATGGNQPQHF.

With regard to this clonotype: It is likely a read error, because the conserved phenylalanine at the end of the CDR3 is missing. The chain has TRBV6-5 and TRBJ1-6; tentatively, D is TRBD1 (5 bases). In germline, CDR1 is MNHEY, CDR2 SVGAGI. This CDR3 has 14 amino acids. The CDR3 DNA is TGTGCCAGCAGTTACTCAGGGGAAAATTCACCACTCCACGTT. It specifies CASSYSGENSPLHV.

J is TRBJ1-2 and V is TRBV6-5, with D perhaps matching TRBD1 (6 bases). V gave up 0 bases and J gave up 8 bases, with 13 bases separating them. This CDR3 contains 14 residues. Germline values: CDR1 MNHEY, CDR2 SVGAGI. CDR3 sequence reads: CASSYSTRGGGYTF. CDR3 nucleotides: TGTGCCAGCAGTTACTCGACCAGGGGTGGGGGCTACACCTTC.

Of note for this clonotype: A clone one base away is much larger, so this may be a read error. The chain is built from TRBV5-4 and TRBJ2-7; the D gene is possibly TRBD2 (6 bases). Germline CDR1 reads SGHNT; CDR2 reads YYREEE (reference sequence). This CDR3 contains 16 residues. V lost 4 bases and J 2 bases, leaving 19 bases between the germline ends. The CDR3 sequence is CASSMGLHGGTYEQYF. For the CDR3, the DNA is TGTGCCAGCAGCATGGGCCTTCATGGGGGGACCTACGAGCAGTACTTC.